This T cell receptor (beta chain) was found in a study of cytomegalovirus exposure and HLA in healthy donors (dated 2017 in TCRdb). With regard to the full study: In an earlier analysis of some 550 of the donors, 276 Gb of sequence data and some 120 million unique TCR beta sequences from about 179 million T cells were reported. The genetic ancestry cluster associated with self-reported Caucasian donors included over 80% of the approximately 430 genotyped donors. High-throughput TCR immunosequencing, statistical association of individual TCRs with disease status, and machine learning were combined to predict cytomegalovirus infection status. Rather than drawing on any new phenotypic data, the later analysis identified candidate immune exposures from TCR beta sequences and the way those sequences occurred across donors. Among 398 genotyped donors of the cohort, an average of around 240,000 unique TCR beta nucleotide sequences were sequenced per donor, around a sixth of them non-productive. HLA typing covered class I and class II loci at four-digit resolution. A separate validation cohort of more than 100 different subjects was used in addition to the 666-subject first cohort. The study used immunosequencing to profile the T cell repertoires of around 600 subjects and linked those repertoires to cytomegalovirus serostatus. All discovery cohort repertoires had been generated using a single sequencing platform. A later genetic analysis used genome-wide SNP genotypes for about three fifths of the roughly 700 donors, treating that subset as a discovery cohort. An earlier analysis of 500 to 750 of the donors applied high-throughput TCR beta sequencing to assess whether each TCR beta V gene segment acted as functional or pseudogenic. An early release covering 550 to 650 HLA-typed donors comprised about 290 gigabases of sequencing data and 85 million or so unique TCR sequences. In a later analysis, previously published TCR beta repertoires from 600 to 850 donors were re-analyzed and high-resolution HLA genotyping was added so that TCR occurrence patterns could be studied. The number of typed donors differed by locus: roughly 620-640 for A, B, C, DRB1 and DQB1; some 540 for DQA1; 606 for DPA1; and roughly 450 for DPB1. A few DR-DQ haplotypes were treated as single units for association and clustering because of strong linkage in the cohort. Alongside the repertoire data, information on donor age, sex, ethnicity and CMV serostatus was compiled. The aim of the study was to test whether cataloging public T cell receptors could identify signatures of past pathogen exposure.

In total, roughly 710 healthy bone marrow donors made up the cohort. Cohort members were all nominally healthy when sampled, although unrecorded immune exposures were likely present. The donor was CMV seropositive and belonged to the group of over 250 seropositive cohort members. Every donor gave a peripheral blood sample, and the peripheral blood mononuclear cells from that sample were used for TCR beta sequencing. The Qiagen DNeasy Blood Extraction Kit was used to extract genomic DNA from the blood cell samples. The library was generated by the immunoSEQ multiplex PCR assay. A mixture of 60 forward primers for TCR Vbeta segments and 13 reverse primers for TCR Jbeta segments was used in the multiplex PCR. Amplification of the CDR3 region of rearranged TCR beta genes was performed with a multiplex PCR assay on genomic DNA. Amplified TCR beta libraries were sequenced as 87-base-pair reads on the Illumina HiSeq System. The study's own analysis went as follows. In a later analysis, about 80 million unique TCR beta chains were counted across the approximately 670 repertoires, and around 10 million of these chains were shared by at least two donors. Raw reads were error-corrected and collapsed into unique sequences with a nearest-neighbor algorithm that merged closely related sequences to remove PCR and sequencing errors. Alignment of CDR3 sequences to IMGT reference sequences was used to assign V, D and J gene segments. For a sequence to be retained, a match of at least six nucleotides was required to both a V gene segment and a J gene segment. Rearrangements were classified as productive when the CDR3 lacked stop codons and remained in frame with V and J, and all other rearrangements were classified as non-productive. CDR3 was defined according to IMGT convention as the region running from the second conserved V-encoded cysteine to the conserved J-encoded phenylalanine. Sequences without an unambiguous match to a single V gene segment were excluded from the earlier analysis of 500 to 700 of the donors. An earlier analysis of a few hundred of the donors classified V segments as functional when productive rearrangements were above 56.7% and as segregating when the standard deviation between donors was above 5%. To diagnose cytomegalovirus status from the catalog of TCR beta chain sequences, a statistical classification framework was built. In a later analysis, V and J genes were assigned by comparing TCR nucleotide sequences against IMGT/GENE-DB human TR gene sequences. Using the TCRdist pipeline, a later analysis assigned CDR3 sequences along with most-parsimonious VDJ recombination scenarios. In a later analysis, each TCR beta chain was defined by its CDR3 amino acid sequence together with its V-gene family, and reads without a unique V-gene family were excluded. To address suspected cross-contamination and a sequencing artifact, a later analysis removed a few hundred highly shared, low-generation-probability nucleotide sequences. For each public chain, a later analysis derived a clonal expansion index from normalized ranks of inferred template counts within each repertoire. In a later analysis, generation probabilities were computed with a VDJ recombination model fitted to out-of-frame rearrangements, and the resulting probabilities were checked against IGoR. Hypergeometric tests were used in a later analysis to score TCR-TCR, TCR-HLA and TCR-CMV co-occurrence, with a repertoire-size bias correction applied to the TCR pairs. In a later analysis, false discovery rates were estimated by permuting HLA or CMV assignments 20 times. In a later analysis, co-occurring TCRs were grouped using DBSCAN, and TCRdist sequence similarity was added for clustering within HLA-allele-positive subsets. Repertoires with fewer than 30,000 or more than 120,000 public chains were left out of co-occurrence clustering, as were a handful of repertoires with anomalous nucleotide sharing. Held by TCRdb, this immuneACCESS table contains in-frame sequences only and omits some clones. Under half of the omission traces to an unresolved V gene where checked; the cause of the rest is unknown. D and trimming come from the DNA, and the V and J calls and clone size come from that table. A total of around 160,000 clones appear in this sample, about three quarters of them only once. The top ten clonotypes cover about 4.7% of the sample.

Comment on this clone: What this receptor recognizes is not known. The input lacks base qualities; no much larger clone sits a single base away.

Here is what the overall study found, with its caveats: A later analysis reported that several top co-occurrence clusters appeared linked to parvovirus B19, influenza, CMV and Epstein-Barr virus. Compared with the approximately 600-donor mean, donors in an Asian-associated ancestry cluster had fewer N-insertions in productive TCRs, according to a later genetic analysis. The presence/absence analyses assumed that sequencing depth was roughly uniform across donors, and that assumption may not be true. Because the 87-base-pair reads could not distinguish some IMGT-functional V segments, including TRBV6-2 and TRBV6-3, those segments were excluded. The classifier was reported to diagnose cytomegalovirus status with high specificity and sensitivity in both the original cohort and the validation cohort. In a later genetic analysis, a missense DCLRE1C variant was associated with V-gene and J-gene trimming of TCR beta chains, and the association was replicated in an independent cohort. When HLA alleles, especially DR and DQ, strongly co-occurred, TCR associations were difficult to assign to individual alleles. Three of the identified cytomegalovirus-associated TCR beta chains were confirmed in vitro to be specific for cytomegalovirus antigens. Immune exposure information for the cohort was limited to CMV serostatus. At a false discovery rate of 0.05, a later analysis linked around 15,000 TCR beta sequences to specific HLA alleles. A further reported finding was that TCR beta sequences accurately predicted the HLA-A and HLA-B alleles for most subjects in the first cohort. An earlier analysis of some 590 of the donors showed that most TCR beta V segments appeared in productive rearrangements either about 90% or about 30% of the time, which broadly matched IMGT annotations. Because HLA typing was missing for some donors at each locus, association tests included only the typed subset. In a later analysis, TCR association rates were found to vary across HLA loci, with the most associated TCRs seen for DRB1 alleles and the fewest for HLA-C alleles. The sequencing pipeline was judged likely to have produced a cluster of highly shared sequence variants as a technical artifact. Only TCR beta chains were sequenced in this cohort, and the absence of alpha or paired-chain data limited detectable features. Correlated functional status among segregating V segments might reflect linkage disequilibrium, but an unknown experimental factor could not be ruled out. In the study, 164 TCR beta chains were listed as associated with cytomegalovirus. Approximately 18 rarely observed V segments, including chromosome 9 orphons, were excluded from the earlier analysis of some 590 of the donors because counts were too low. Across donors, most TCR sequences were observed very rarely, whereas some public TCRs were present in many individuals. A later analysis found that HLA-associated TCR beta chains were more clonally expanded and had lower generation probabilities than equally common non-associated chains. The authors suggested that the approach could potentially be generalized to other disease states and immunological phenotypes. A later analysis found that most CMV-associated TCR beta chains appeared HLA-restricted, with HLA associations seemingly driven largely by CMV exposure.

Reading the germline V gene gives CDR1 SGHRS and CDR2 YFSETQ. V loses 4 bases of germline sequence and J loses 14 bases, and the interval between the two ends is 21 bases. The cysteine opens and the phenylalanine closes a CDR3 of 13 amino acids. Only CDR3 DNA is held: 39 bases, read in frame from base 1. The clonotype originates from a young man in good health and CMV-seropositive. The specimen sequenced was PBMCs. The V gene is TRBV5-1 and the J gene is TRBJ1-2, and perhaps TRBD1 as D gene, on 5 matching bases. In nucleotides, the sequence is TGCGCCAGCAGCCCCCAGGACTCGGGGGTTCGGACCTTC. This translates into CASSPQDSGVRTF.